These 13 T cell receptor beta chains came from one sample sequenced in a study of blood T cell repertoires in COVID-19. Generated by immunoSEQ multiplex PCR, the TCRdb table keeps only in-frame clones and is missing some. The sample contains 200,000 or so clones, less than 90% of which appear only once. Sequenced sample: peripheral blood. The receptor set was obtained from a woman at least 80 years old with COVID-19, enrolled during active disease.

As concerns this clone: A junction end diverges from the germline sequence, so it may reflect a read error. The chain joins TRBV5-1 to TRBJ1-3; 9 nucleotides line up with TRBD1. This CDR3 contains 15 residues. The V gene's germline CDR1 is SGHRS and CDR2 YFSETQ. CDR3 amino acids: CASRLGQGGGNTIYF. For the CDR3, the DNA is TGCGCCAGCAGGTTGGGACAGGGAGGTGGAAACACCATATATTTT.

This clone has only one observation. The chain uses TRBV7-3 and TRBJ2-5; 7 bases are shared with TRBD1. V lost 2 bases, J lost 0 bases, and 9 bases stayed unmatched. The CDR3 is 17 residues long. Germline V gene sequence: CDR1 SGHTA, CDR2 FQGTGA. CDR3 in DNA: TGTGCCAGCAGCTTAGGCCGGGACAGCTTAAACCAAGAGACCCAGTACTTC. Its protein is CASSLGRDSLNQETQYF.

The chain is built from TRBV6-2 or TRBV6-3 and TRBJ2-5; TRBD2 agrees at 10 bases. The germline CDR1 and CDR2 sequences are MNHEY and SVGEGT. After removal of 2 bases from V and 2 bases from J, the junction contained 5 bases not matched to a gene. This CDR3 contains 16 residues. The CDR3 coding sequence is TGTGCCAGCAGTTACGGGGGTAGCGGGGGGCAAGAGACCCAGTACTTC. It yields the protein CASSYGGSGGQETQYF.

In its sample, this clone was seen once. The chain recombines TRBV6-2 or TRBV6-3 with TRBJ2-7; 7 positions agree with TRBD1. Losses at the gene ends were 5 bases for V and 4 bases for J; bases not matched to a gene: 11. The CDR3 contains 15 residues. Per germline, CDR1 MNHEY and CDR2 SVGEGT. In DNA form, the CDR3 reads TGTGCCAGCAGTGCGATCCCACAGGGGTGGTACGAGCAGTACGTC. Its protein is CASSAIPQGWYEQYV.

The chain joins TRBV19 to TRBJ1-6; weak D call: TRBD1 (5 bases). This CDR3 spans 14 amino acids. The V gene's germline CDR1 is LNHDA and CDR2 SQIVND (reference sequence). Trimming removed 4 bases from V and 7 bases from J, with 11 bases in between. CDR3: CASSTPSGNSPLHF. CDR3 DNA: TGTGCCAGTAGTACACCCTCAGGGAATTCACCCCTCCACTTT.

The chain joins TRBV5-1 to TRBJ2-3, with TRBD2 identical over 10 bases. CDR1 is SGHRS and CDR2 is YFSETQ in the germline V gene. CDR3 length: 15 residues. The junction had 2 bases not matched to a gene; V was cut back by 3 bases and J by 1 base. In nucleotides, the CDR3 is TGCGCCAGCAGCTCCCTAGCGGGGGGCACAGATACGCAGTATTTT. Its translation is CASSSLAGGTDTQYF.

This sequence joins TRBV3-1 (or the pseudogene TRBV3-2) and TRBJ1-6; D remains ambiguous. The V and J ends lost 1 base and 8 bases respectively, with 9 bases between them. The CDR3 covers 14 residues. The germline V gene encodes CDR1 LGHDT and CDR2 YNNKEL (reference sequence). The CDR3: CASSQGAGDSPLHF. The CDR3 DNA is TGTGCCAGCAGCCAAGGCGCGGGCGATTCACCCCTCCACTTT.

The chain employs TRBV19 and TRBJ1-5, with TRBD1 matching over 11 bases. The junction had 11 bases not matched to a gene; V was cut back by 5 bases and J by 5 bases. The CDR3 is made up of 17 amino acids. CDR1 LNHDA and CDR2 SQIVND come from the germline V gene (reference sequence). The CDR3 DNA follows: TGTGCCAGTAGTCTAGCGACCGGGACAGGGGGTCATCAGCCCCAGCATTTT. It yields the protein CASSLATGTGGHQPQHF.

This clone was detected ten times or more. The chain has TRBV28 and TRBJ2-7, with 10 nucleotides matching TRBD1. The trim removed 3 bases at V and 4 bases at J, leaving 9 bases unmatched. The CDR3 runs to 16 residues. From germline, CDR1 is MDHEN and CDR2 SYDVKM. CDR3 amino acids: CASSFPGTGESYEQYV. The DNA for the CDR3 is TGTGCCAGCAGTTTCCCGGGGACAGGGGAGAGTTACGAGCAGTACGTC.

This chain connects TRBV5-1 to TRBJ2-7, with D unclear. CDR1 and CDR2 from the germline V gene are SGHRS and YFSETQ. There are 14 residues in the CDR3. V lost 0 bases and J lost 2, with 9 bases in between. CDR3 bases: TGCGCCAGCAGCTTGGATGGCAGAACCTACGAGCAGTACTTC. Protein product: CASSLDGRTYEQYF.

The chain uses TRBV6-1 and TRBJ1-6; possible D gene TRBD1, 5 bases. This CDR3 has 16 amino acids. Trimming left V 2 bases short and J 7 bases short, with 15 bases between. The germline V gene encodes CDR1 MNHNS and CDR2 SASEGT. In DNA form, the CDR3 reads TGTGCCAGCAGTGAATTGGGGACTGAAGTCAATTCACCCCTCCACTTT. Amino acids: CASSELGTEVNSPLHF.

This clone came up once. This sequence joins TRBV10-3 and TRBJ1-1; TRBD1 is a possible D gene (5 bases). Germline CDR1 and CDR2: ENHRY and SYGVKD. The V gene lost 8 bases and the J gene lost 1 base, with 11 bases spanning the gap. The CDR3 consists of 13 residues. This chain's CDR3 is CAIAGQANTEAFF. DNA of the CDR3: TGTGCCATCGCAGGACAAGCGAACACTGAAGCTTTCTTT.

This clone was seen a handful of times. The sample contains more than one DNA sequence encoding this CDR3. The chain couples TRBV7-8 to TRBJ1-2, with 7 positions matching TRBD1. The length of the CDR3 is 15 residues. Germline CDR1 is SGHVS and CDR2 is FQNEAQ. Trimming cost V 6 bases and J 7 bases; bases outside gene matches: 14. CDR3 nucleotides: TGTGCCAGCAGGGCAACAGGGGTCGCTTTGGGTGGCTACACCTTC. It codes for CASRATGVALGGYTF.